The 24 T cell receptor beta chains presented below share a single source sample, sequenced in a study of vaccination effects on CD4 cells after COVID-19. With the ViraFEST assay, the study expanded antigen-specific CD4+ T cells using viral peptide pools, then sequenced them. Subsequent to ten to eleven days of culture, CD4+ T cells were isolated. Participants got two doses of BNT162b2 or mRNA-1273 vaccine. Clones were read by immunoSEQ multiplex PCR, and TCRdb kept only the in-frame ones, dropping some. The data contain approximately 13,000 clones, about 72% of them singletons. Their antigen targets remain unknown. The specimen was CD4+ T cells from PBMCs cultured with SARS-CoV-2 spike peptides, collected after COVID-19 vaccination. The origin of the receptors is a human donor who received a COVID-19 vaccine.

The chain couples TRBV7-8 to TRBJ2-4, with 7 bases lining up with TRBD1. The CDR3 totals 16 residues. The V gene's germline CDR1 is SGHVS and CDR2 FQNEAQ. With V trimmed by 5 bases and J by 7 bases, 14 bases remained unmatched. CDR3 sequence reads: CASSHRQGSDWNIQYF. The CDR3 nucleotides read TGTGCCAGCAGCCACAGACAGGGAAGTGATTGGAACATTCAGTACTTC.

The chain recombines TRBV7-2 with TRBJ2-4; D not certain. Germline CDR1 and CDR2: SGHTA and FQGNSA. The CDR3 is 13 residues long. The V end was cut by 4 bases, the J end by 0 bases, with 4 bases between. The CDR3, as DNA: TGTGCCAGCAGCTCGCTAGCCAAAAACATTCAGTACTTC. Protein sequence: CASSSLAKNIQYF. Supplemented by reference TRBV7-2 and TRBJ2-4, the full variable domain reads GAGVSQSPSNKVTEKGKDVELRCDPISGHTALYWYRQSLGQGLEFLIYFQGNSAPDKSGLPSDRFSAERTGGSVSTLTIQRTQQEDSAVYLCASSSLAKNIQYFGAGTRLSVL.

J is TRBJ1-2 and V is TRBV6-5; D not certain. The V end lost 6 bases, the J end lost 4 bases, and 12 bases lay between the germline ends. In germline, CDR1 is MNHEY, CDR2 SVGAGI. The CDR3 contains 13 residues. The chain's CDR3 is CASRPRSLYGYTF. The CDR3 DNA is TGTGCCAGCAGACCTAGGTCACTCTATGGCTACACCTTC.

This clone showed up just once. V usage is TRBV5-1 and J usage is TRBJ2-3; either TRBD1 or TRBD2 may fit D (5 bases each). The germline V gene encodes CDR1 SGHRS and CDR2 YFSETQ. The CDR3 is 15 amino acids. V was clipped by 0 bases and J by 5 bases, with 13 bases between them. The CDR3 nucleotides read TGCGCCAGCAGCTTGGCCCAGGGACGTGGAGATACGCAGTATTTT. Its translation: CASSLAQGRGDTQYF.

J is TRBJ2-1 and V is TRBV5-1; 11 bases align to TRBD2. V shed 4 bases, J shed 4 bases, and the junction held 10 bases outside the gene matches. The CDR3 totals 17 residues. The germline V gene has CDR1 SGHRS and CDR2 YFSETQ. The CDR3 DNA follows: TGCGCCAGCAGCCCCCAAACTAGCGGGGGAGCTTACAATGAGCAGTTCTTC. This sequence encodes CASSPQTSGGAYNEQFF.

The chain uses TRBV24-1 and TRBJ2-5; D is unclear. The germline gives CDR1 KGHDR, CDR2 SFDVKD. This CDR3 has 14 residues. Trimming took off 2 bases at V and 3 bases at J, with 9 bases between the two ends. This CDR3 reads CATSDSGREETQYF. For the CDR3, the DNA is TGTGCCACCAGTGATTCAGGCCGGGAAGAGACCCAGTACTTC.

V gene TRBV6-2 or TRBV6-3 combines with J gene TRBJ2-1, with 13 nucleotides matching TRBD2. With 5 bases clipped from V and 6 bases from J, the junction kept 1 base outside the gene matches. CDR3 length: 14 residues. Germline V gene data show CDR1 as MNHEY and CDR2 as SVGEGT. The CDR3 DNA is TGTGCCAGCAGTGGGACTAGCGGGACCAATGAGCAGTTCTTC. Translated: CASSGTSGTNEQFF.

CDR3 region: CASSPIYGEQYF. For the CDR3, the DNA is TGTGCCAGCAGTCCCATCTACGGGGAGCAGTACTTC. The chain couples TRBV6-5 to TRBJ2-7; D call uncertain. The CDR3 has 12 amino acids. V was trimmed by 5 bases and J by 7 bases, leaving 12 bases between them. CDR1 MNHEY and CDR2 SVGAGI come from the germline V gene.

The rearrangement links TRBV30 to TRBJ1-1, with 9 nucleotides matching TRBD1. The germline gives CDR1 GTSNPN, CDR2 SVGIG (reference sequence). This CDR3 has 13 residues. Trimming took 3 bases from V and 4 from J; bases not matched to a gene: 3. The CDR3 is CAWRATGGTEAFF. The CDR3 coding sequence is TGTGCCTGGAGGGCGACAGGGGGCACTGAAGCTTTCTTT.

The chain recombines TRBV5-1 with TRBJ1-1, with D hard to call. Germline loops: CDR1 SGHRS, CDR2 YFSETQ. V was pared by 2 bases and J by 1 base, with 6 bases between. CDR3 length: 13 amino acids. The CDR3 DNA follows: TGCGCCAGCAGCTTCATCACGAACACTGAAGCTTTCTTT. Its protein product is CASSFITNTEAFF.

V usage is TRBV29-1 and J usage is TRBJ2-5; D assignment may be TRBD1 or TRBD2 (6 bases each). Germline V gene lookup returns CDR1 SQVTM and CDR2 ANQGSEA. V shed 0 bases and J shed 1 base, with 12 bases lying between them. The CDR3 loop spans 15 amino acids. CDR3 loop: CSVEDRGAVQETQYF. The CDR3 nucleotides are TGCAGCGTTGAAGATAGGGGGGCAGTCCAAGAGACCCAGTACTTC.

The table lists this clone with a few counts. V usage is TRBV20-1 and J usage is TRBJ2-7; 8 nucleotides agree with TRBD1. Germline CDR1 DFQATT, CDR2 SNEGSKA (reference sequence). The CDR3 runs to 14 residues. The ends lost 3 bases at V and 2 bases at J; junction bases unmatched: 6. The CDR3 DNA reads TGCAGTGCTAGTCCGGGACAGGCTCCCTACGAGCAGTACTTC. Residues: CSASPGQAPYEQYF.

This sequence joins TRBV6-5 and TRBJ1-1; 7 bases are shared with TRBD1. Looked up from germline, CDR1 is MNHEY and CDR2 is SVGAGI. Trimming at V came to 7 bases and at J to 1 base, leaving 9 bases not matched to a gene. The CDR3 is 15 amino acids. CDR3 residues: CASTLLDRTNTEAFF. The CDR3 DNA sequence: TGTGCCAGCACCCTCCTGGACAGGACGAACACTGAAGCTTTCTTT.

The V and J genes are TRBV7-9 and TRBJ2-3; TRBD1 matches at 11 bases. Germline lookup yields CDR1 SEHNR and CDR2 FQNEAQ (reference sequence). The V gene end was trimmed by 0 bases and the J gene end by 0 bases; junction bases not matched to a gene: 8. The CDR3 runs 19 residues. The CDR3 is CASSLARTGGFASTDTQYF. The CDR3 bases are TGTGCCAGCAGCTTAGCTAGGACAGGGGGCTTTGCTAGCACAGATACGCAGTATTTT.

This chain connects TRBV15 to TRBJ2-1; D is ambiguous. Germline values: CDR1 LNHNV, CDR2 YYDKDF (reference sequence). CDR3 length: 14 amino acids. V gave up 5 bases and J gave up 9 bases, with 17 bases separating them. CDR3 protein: CATSETLPVGEQFF. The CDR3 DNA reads TGTGCCACCAGCGAAACTCTACCGGTCGGTGAGCAGTTCTTC.

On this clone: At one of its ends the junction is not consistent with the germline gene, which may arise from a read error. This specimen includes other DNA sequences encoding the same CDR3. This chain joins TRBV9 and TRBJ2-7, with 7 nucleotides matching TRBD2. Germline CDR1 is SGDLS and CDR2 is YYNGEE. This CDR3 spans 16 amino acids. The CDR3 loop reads CASSDSLAATTYEQYF. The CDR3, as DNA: TGTGCCAGCAGCGACTCTCTAGCGGCTACGACCTACGAGCAGTACTTT.

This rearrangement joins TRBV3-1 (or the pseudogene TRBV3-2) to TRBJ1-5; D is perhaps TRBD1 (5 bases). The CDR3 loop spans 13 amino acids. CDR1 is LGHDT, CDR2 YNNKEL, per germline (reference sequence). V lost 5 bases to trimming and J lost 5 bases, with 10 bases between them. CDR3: CASSNGGDQPQHF. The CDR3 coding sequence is TGTGCCAGCAGCAACGGGGGGGATCAGCCCCAGCATTTT.

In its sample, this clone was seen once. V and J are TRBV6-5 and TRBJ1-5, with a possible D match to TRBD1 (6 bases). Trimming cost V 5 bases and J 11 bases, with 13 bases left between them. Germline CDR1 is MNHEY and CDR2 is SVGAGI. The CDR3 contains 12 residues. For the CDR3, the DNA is TGTGCCAGCAGTCTAGGGGGAGAGTCCCAGCATTTT. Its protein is CASSLGGESQHF.

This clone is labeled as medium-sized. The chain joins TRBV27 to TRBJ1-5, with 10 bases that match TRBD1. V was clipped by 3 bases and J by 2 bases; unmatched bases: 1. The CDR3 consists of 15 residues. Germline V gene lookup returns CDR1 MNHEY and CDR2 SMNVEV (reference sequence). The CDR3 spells CASSFGTGGNQPQHF. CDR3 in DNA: TGTGCCAGCAGTTTCGGGACAGGGGGCAATCAGCCCCAGCATTTT.

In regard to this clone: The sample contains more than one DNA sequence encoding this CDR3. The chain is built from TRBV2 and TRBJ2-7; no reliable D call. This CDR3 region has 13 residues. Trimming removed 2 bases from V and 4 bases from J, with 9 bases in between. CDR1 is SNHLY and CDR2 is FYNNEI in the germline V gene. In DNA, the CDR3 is TGTGCCAGCAGTGAAAATCACGGATACGAGCAGTACTTC. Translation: CASSENHGYEQYF.

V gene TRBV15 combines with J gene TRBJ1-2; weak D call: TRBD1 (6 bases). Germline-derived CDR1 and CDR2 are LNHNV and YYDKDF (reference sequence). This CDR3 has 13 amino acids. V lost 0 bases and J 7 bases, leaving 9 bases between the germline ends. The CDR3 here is CATSRDGGAGYTF. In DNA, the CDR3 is TGTGCCACCAGCAGAGATGGGGGGGCTGGCTACACCTTC.

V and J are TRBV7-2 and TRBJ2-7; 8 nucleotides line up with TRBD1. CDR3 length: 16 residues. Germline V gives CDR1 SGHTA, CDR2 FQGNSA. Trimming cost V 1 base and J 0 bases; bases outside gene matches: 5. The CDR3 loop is CASSLVETGGSYEQYF. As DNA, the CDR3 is TGTGCCAGCAGCTTAGTTGAAACAGGGGGCTCCTACGAGCAGTACTTC.

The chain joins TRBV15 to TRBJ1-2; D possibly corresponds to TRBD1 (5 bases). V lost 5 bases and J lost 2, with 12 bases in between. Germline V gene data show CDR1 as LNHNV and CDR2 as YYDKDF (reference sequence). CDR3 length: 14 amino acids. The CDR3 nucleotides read TGTGCCACCAGCTTTCCTGGGGGGAACTATGGCTACACCTTC. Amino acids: CATSFPGGNYGYTF.

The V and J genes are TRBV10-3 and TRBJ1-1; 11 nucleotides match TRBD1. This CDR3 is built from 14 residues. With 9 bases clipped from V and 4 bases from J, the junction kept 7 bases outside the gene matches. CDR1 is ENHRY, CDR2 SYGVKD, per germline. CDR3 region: CAIGTGGRGTEAFF. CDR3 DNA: TGTGCCATTGGGACAGGGGGAAGGGGCACTGAAGCTTTCTTT.